This T cell receptor beta chain was profiled in a study of T cells in Graves' hyperthyroidism and ophthalmopathy. Amplified TCR beta CDR3 regions came from RNA transcripts. The TCR CDR3 was amplified in a first-round RT-PCR using the HTBI primer set. Via MiXCR, TCRdb re-called the multiplex PCR reads, giving one row per CDR3 protein. The sample records roughly 420,000 distinct CDR3 sequences, approximately 14% being singletons. Germline V CDR1 and CDR2: SQVTM, ANQGSEA. The CDR3 sequence is 14 residues long. The junction had 6 bases not matched to a gene; V was cut back by 6 bases and J by 2 bases. Sequencing was performed on blood. This TCR was recovered from a young woman with Graves' hyperthyroidism. V gene TRBV29-1 combines with J gene TRBJ1-2, with 10 positions matching TRBD1. CDR3 loop: CSVGGTGDNYGYTF. For the CDR3, the DNA is TGCAGCGTAGGAGGGACAGGGGACAACTATGGCTACACCTTC.